The next 19 T cell receptor beta chains were all read from a single sample in a study of spatial heterogeneity in lung cancer. As for time point: blood at routine non-recurrence follow-up after resection. Researchers sequenced whole RNA taken from tumor, nontumor lung or frozen PBMC without sorting. MiXCR was run by TCRdb on the 5' RACE reads, yielding one entry per CDR3 protein. Here the sample spans about 120,000 distinct CDR3 sequences, 12% being singletons. This specimen was PBMCs, taken at follow-up. The receptors here all came from a male donor with early-stage non-small cell lung cancer.

This clonotype was detected ten times or more. The chain joins TRBV29-1 to TRBJ2-1; D is perhaps TRBD2 (5 bases). Germline assignment: CDR1 SQVTM and CDR2 ANQGSEA. V was clipped by 5 bases and J by 8 bases, with 10 bases between them. This CDR3 is built from 11 residues. The CDR3 DNA reads as TGCAGCGTTAGGACTTGGGATGAGCAGTTCTTC. Amino acid sequence: CSVRTWDEQFF.

This clonotype was seen at least ten times. V is TRBV7-6 and J is TRBJ2-1; 7 bases are shared with TRBD1. With V trimmed by 5 bases and J by 7 bases, 8 bases remained unmatched. CDR1 and CDR2 (germline): SGHVS, FNYEAQ. This CDR3 region has 14 residues. CDR3: CASSPIRGRNEQFF. For the CDR3, the DNA is TGTGCCAGCAGCCCTATTAGGGGGCGGAATGAGCAGTTCTTC.

This clonotype was recorded at least ten times. This chain connects TRBV29-1 to TRBJ2-7; the D gene is possibly TRBD2 (5 bases). From germline, CDR1 is SQVTM and CDR2 ANQGSEA. V was clipped by 3 bases and J by 1 base, with 7 bases between them. The CDR3 is 12 amino acids. CDR3 in amino acids: CSVDGNSYEQYF. CDR3 coding DNA: TGCAGCGTTGACGGGAATTCCTACGAGCAGTACTTC.

The genes are TRBV30 and TRBJ2-3, with TRBD2 matching 8 bases. V trimming: 3 bases; J trimming: 7 bases; junction bases outside the gene matches: 3. The CDR3 loop spans 12 amino acids. Germline loops: CDR1 GTSNPN, CDR2 SVGIG (reference sequence). This CDR3 is CAWRRTSYTQYF. The DNA for the CDR3 is TGTGCCTGGAGAAGGACTAGCTATACGCAGTATTTT.

This clonotype turned up a few times. The chain uses TRBV12-3 or TRBV12-4 and TRBJ1-5; TRBD1 is a possible D gene (6 bases). Between the trimmed V and J ends, which lost 5 bases and 1 base, there was a span of 12 bases. The CDR3 covers 15 residues. This CDR3 reads CASSAGEGSNQPQHF. In DNA, the CDR3 is TGTGCCAGCAGTGCAGGGGAGGGGAGCAATCAGCCCCAGCATTTT.

The rearrangement joins TRBV6-6 to TRBJ2-7; D perhaps matches TRBD1 (6 bases). Germline V lookup: CDR1 MNHNY, CDR2 SVGAGI (reference sequence). The CDR3 is made up of 12 amino acids. V was shortened by 5 bases and J by 7 bases, with 12 bases between the two germline ends. CDR3 sequence: CASSTQGEEQYF. The CDR3 coding sequence is TGTGCCAGCAGTACACAGGGCGAGGAGCAGTACTTC.

The chain links TRBV28 to TRBJ2-3; 7 bases are a match to TRBD1. The J segment lost 2 bases and the V segment lost 6 bases, leaving 11 bases of the junction unmatched. The germline V gene encodes CDR1 MDHEN and CDR2 SYDVKM. There are 16 residues in the CDR3. CDR3 residues: CASRLDRADTTDTQYF. In DNA, the CDR3 is TGTGCCAGCAGGCTTGACAGGGCAGATACCACAGATACGCAGTATTTT.

This sequence joins TRBV27 and TRBJ2-3; tentatively, D is TRBD1 (6 bases). This CDR3 has 15 residues. Germline V gives CDR1 MNHEY, CDR2 SMNVEV (reference sequence). V was pared by 3 bases and J by 0 bases, with 10 bases between. CDR3: CASSFRDISTDTQYF. Here the CDR3 DNA reads TGTGCCAGCAGTTTCCGGGACATCAGCACAGATACGCAGTATTTT.

This clonotype was counted a few times. This chain links TRBV3-1 with TRBJ1-3; no firm D call. CDR1 is LGHDT and CDR2 is YNNKEL in the germline V gene (reference sequence). The CDR3 contains 13 residues. The CDR3 region has the DNA TGTGCGTCGTCATCCTCGACGGGAAACACCATATATTTT. Translation: CASSSSTGNTIYF. Full variable domain (remainder filled in from reference TRBV3-1 and TRBJ1-3): DTAVSQTPKYLVTQMGNDKSIKCEQNLGHDTMYWYKQDSKKFLKIMFSYNNKELIINETVPNRFSPKSPDKAHLNLHINSLELGDSAVYFCASSSSTGNTIYFGEGSWLTVV.

This clonotype was found many times. This rearrangement joins TRBV30 to TRBJ2-3; TRBD2 matches 9 bases. With V trimmed by 2 bases and J by 5 bases, 5 bases remained unmatched. CDR1 is GTSNPN, CDR2 SVGIG, per germline (reference sequence). The CDR3 covers 14 residues. The CDR3 DNA follows: TGTGCCTGGAGTAAAGGCGGGGGGGTAGATACGCAGTATTTT. Its translation: CAWSKGGGVDTQYF. The full variable domain, in which reference TRBV30 and TRBJ2-3 provide the parts outside the CDR3, is SQTIHQWPATLVQPVGSPLSLECTVEGTSNPNLYWYRQAAGRGLQLLFYSVGIGQISSEVPQNLSASRPQDRQFILSSKKLLLSDSGFYLCAWSKGGGVDTQYFGPGTRLTVL.

On this clonotype itself: A much more abundant neighbour one base away suggests this may be a read error. The chain recombines TRBV4-1 with TRBJ2-3, with D perhaps TRBD2 (6 bases). Trimming pared 2 bases from V and 12 bases from J, leaving 18 bases between. CDR1 MGHRA and CDR2 YSYEKL come from the germline V gene. This CDR3 is built from 14 residues. Here the CDR3 DNA reads TGCGCCAGCAGCCAACACAGCGGGTCGTGGGGTCAGTATTTT. Amino acid sequence: CASSQHSGSWGQYF.

This clonotype was counted at least ten times. This chain uses TRBV5-4 with TRBJ2-7; 10 nucleotides align to TRBD1. After removal of 5 bases from V and 7 bases from J, the junction contained 9 bases not matched to a gene. Germline V gene sequence: CDR1 SGHNT, CDR2 YYREEE (reference sequence). The CDR3 is 14 residues long. This CDR3 reads CASRTTGGAGEQYF. CDR3 coding DNA: TGTGCCAGCAGGACGACAGGGGGCGCGGGGGAGCAGTACTTC.

This clonotype has only a few counts. The chain carries TRBV18 and TRBJ1-1; D remains unclear. Trimming pared 5 bases from V and 0 bases from J, leaving 7 bases between. The CDR3 totals 13 residues. Germline-derived CDR1 and CDR2 are KGHSH and LQKENI. CDR3 DNA sequence: TGTGCCAGCTCAAACACAGTGAACACTGAAGCTTTCTTT. Amino acids: CASSNTVNTEAFF.

The V and J genes are TRBV7-2 and TRBJ2-3; TRBD2 is a possible D gene (6 bases). The CDR3 is made up of 14 amino acids. Trimming took off 3 bases at V and 3 bases at J, with 10 bases between the two ends. The germline V gene encodes CDR1 SGHTA and CDR2 FQGNSA. CDR3 in amino acids: CASSLTRSTDTQYF. The DNA for the CDR3 is TGTGCCAGCAGCTTGACTAGGTCGACAGATACGCAGTATTTT.

The gene calls are TRBV6-5 and TRBJ2-7; a possible D gene is TRBD2 (6 bases). This CDR3 comprises 15 residues. Trimming shortened V by 2 bases and J by 1 base, and 12 bases separated the two germline ends. The germline V gene encodes CDR1 MNHEY and CDR2 SVGAGI. CDR3 DNA: TGTGCCAGCAGTTACGCGGGGCCCCTTTCCTACGAGCAGTACTTC. Translation gives CASSYAGPLSYEQYF.

In this sample, this clonotype turned up a few times. J is TRBJ2-7 and V is TRBV25-1; D is unclear. V was clipped by 2 bases and J by 1 base, with 15 bases between them. This CDR3 contains 16 residues. CDR1 and CDR2 (germline): MGHDK, SYGVNS. CDR3 amino acids: CASSEARFAGSYEQYF. DNA of the CDR3: TGTGCCAGCAGTGAAGCCAGGTTCGCTGGATCCTACGAGCAGTACTTC.

The sample holds a few counts of this clonotype. V is TRBV12-3 or TRBV12-4 and J is TRBJ1-2; possibly TRBD1 for D (6 bases). Trimming shortened V by 4 bases and J by 5 bases, and 17 bases separated the two germline ends. This CDR3 region has 15 residues. The DNA for the CDR3 is TGTGCCAGCAGTTACCATGGACAGTCCGGGTATGGCTACACCTTC. Amino acid sequence: CASSYHGQSGYGYTF.

The table lists this clonotype with many counts. The J gene is TRBJ2-1, the V gene TRBV7-2; 7 nucleotides agree with TRBD1. V shed 6 bases, J shed 2 bases, and the junction held 7 bases outside the gene matches. Germline loops: CDR1 SGHTA, CDR2 FQGNSA. The CDR3 runs 15 residues. Written as DNA, the CDR3 is TGTGCCAGCAGGGAACAGGGGCGAACCTACAATGAGCAGTTCTTC. As protein: CASREQGRTYNEQFF. Drawing the rest from reference TRBV7-2 and TRBJ2-1, the complete variable domain is GAGVSQSPSNKVTEKGKDVELRCDPISGHTALYWYRQSLGQGLEFLIYFQGNSAPDKSGLPSDRFSAERTGGSVSTLTIQRTQQEDSAVYLCASREQGRTYNEQFFGPGTRLTVL.

There are a few counts of this clonotype. The rearrangement links TRBV20-1 to TRBJ2-7; D remains ambiguous. The ends were cut back, 0 bases at V and 6 bases at J, with 15 bases in the middle. This CDR3 spans 14 amino acids. The germline gives CDR1 DFQATT, CDR2 SNEGSKA (reference sequence). CDR3 sequence reads: CSARDRSTWGEQYF. The CDR3 DNA follows: TGCAGTGCTAGAGATCGATCTACTTGGGGCGAGCAGTACTTC.